This is a list of T cell receptor beta chains from one sample in a study of blood T cell repertoires in COVID-19. Assay: immunoSEQ multiplex PCR; the TCRdb copy retains only in-frame clones and omits some. The data contain around 15,000 clones, approximately 83% of them singletons. The specimen sequenced was peripheral blood. The receptors were gathered from a man between 65 and 85 years old in a cohort sampled during active COVID-19. CDR3s include the opening cysteine and the closing phenylalanine or tryptophan. A D gene is named only where the DNA matches it firmly. Part of the rows lack a size; the others show once, few, many or a class for expanded clones.

abundance: -
v_gene: TRBV5-6
d_gene: -
j_gene: TRBJ2-7
CDR3nt: TGTGCCAGCAGCCCCGGACAGGAGGGATACGAGCAGTACTTC
CDR3aa: CASSPGQEGYEQYF

abundance: -
v_gene: TRBV19
d_gene: TRBD2
j_gene: TRBJ2-7
CDR3nt: TGTGCCAGTCGGCCCACTAGCGGAGGTTGGTACGAGCAGTACTTC
CDR3aa: CASRPTSGGWYEQYF

abundance: -
v_gene: TRBV27
d_gene: -
j_gene: TRBJ2-7
CDR3nt: TGTGCCAGCAGTTTATCTCGACTCGGGGAGCAGTACTTC
CDR3aa: CASSLSRLGEQYF

abundance: -
v_gene: TRBV19
d_gene: TRBD2
j_gene: TRBJ2-7
CDR3nt: TGTGCCAGTAGTAAACGGACTAGCCGGAGCTCCTACGAGCAGTACTTC
CDR3aa: CASSKRTSRSSYEQYF

abundance: few
v_gene: TRBV7-2
d_gene: TRBD2
j_gene: TRBJ2-2
CDR3nt: TGTGCCAGCAGCTATGGGACTAGCGGGAGGGCGGTCGGGGAGCTGTTTTTT
CDR3aa: CASSYGTSGRAVGELFF

abundance: -
v_gene: TRBV11-3
d_gene: TRBD2
j_gene: TRBJ2-2
CDR3nt: TGTGCCAGCAGCCACGGGGGGAGGAGCACCGGGGAGCTGTTTTTT
CDR3aa: CASSHGGRSTGELFF

abundance: -
v_gene: TRBV19
d_gene: TRBD1
j_gene: TRBJ1-5
CDR3nt: TGTGCCAGTAGTCGCACGGGGACAGGGAACAATCAGCCCCAGCATTTT
CDR3aa: CASSRTGTGNNQPQHF

abundance: -
v_gene: TRBV5-5
d_gene: -
j_gene: TRBJ1-1
CDR3nt: TGTGCCAGCAGCTTGCAGCGAATGAACACTGAAGCTTTCTTT
CDR3aa: CASSLQRMNTEAFF

abundance: -
v_gene: TRBV28
d_gene: TRBD2
j_gene: TRBJ2-7
CDR3nt: TGTGCCAGCAGTTCCCCGACTAGCGGACTCAACGAGCAGTACTTC
CDR3aa: CASSSPTSGLNEQYF

abundance: -
v_gene: TRBV2
d_gene: TRBD1
j_gene: TRBJ1-2
CDR3nt: TGTGCCAGCAGGCGGACAGGGGCTCCCTATGGCTACACCTTC
CDR3aa: CASRRTGAPYGYTF

abundance: -
v_gene: TRBV6-5
d_gene: TRBD1
j_gene: TRBJ2-3
CDR3nt: TGTGCCATCAGACAGGGGGCTACAGATACGCAGTATTTT
CDR3aa: CAIRQGATDTQYF

abundance: once
v_gene: TRBV6-6
d_gene: -
j_gene: TRBJ1-3
CDR3nt: TGTGCCAGCAGTTCGTTGGGACTCGGAAACACCATATATTTT
CDR3aa: CASSSLGLGNTIYF

abundance: once
v_gene: TRBV21-1
d_gene: -
j_gene: TRBJ2-3
CDR3nt: TGTGCCAGCAGGCCTTTGGGGCCTAGCACAGATACGCAGTATTTT
CDR3aa: CASRPLGPSTDTQYF

abundance: -
v_gene: TRBV28
d_gene: -
j_gene: TRBJ2-6
CDR3nt: TGTGCCAGCAGTCCAGACAGCTCTGGGGCCAACGTCCTGACTTTC
CDR3aa: CASSPDSSGANVLTF

abundance: -
v_gene: TRBV7-3
d_gene: -
j_gene: TRBJ2-3
CDR3nt: TGTGCCAGCAGCTTAGGACAGTTCACAGATACGCAGTATTTT
CDR3aa: CASSLGQFTDTQYF

abundance: -
v_gene: TRBV10-3
d_gene: -
j_gene: TRBJ1-2
CDR3nt: TGTGCCACCAAGGACAGCAGCTATGGCTACACCTTC
CDR3aa: CATKDSSYGYTF

abundance: -
v_gene: TRBV6-2/TRBV6-3
d_gene: -
j_gene: TRBJ2-7
CDR3nt: TGTGCCAGCAGTTCCTCGACAGGGTGGGGAGGTGAGCAGTACTTC
CDR3aa: CASSSSTGWGGEQYF

abundance: -
v_gene: TRBV4-1
d_gene: -
j_gene: TRBJ2-1
CDR3nt: TGCGCCAGCAGCCAGGCGAACAGGGCCACCTTGGTCTTC
CDR3aa: CASSQANRATLVF

abundance: -
v_gene: TRBV4-1
d_gene: TRBD2
j_gene: TRBJ2-7
CDR3nt: TGCGCCAGCAGCCAAGGGGAGGGATCCACCGTTTACGAGCAGTACTTC
CDR3aa: CASSQGEGSTVYEQYF

abundance: large
v_gene: TRBV28
d_gene: TRBD1
j_gene: TRBJ1-5
CDR3nt: TGTGCCAGCAGTTTAATACAGGGGAGCAATCAGCCCCAGCATTTT
CDR3aa: CASSLIQGSNQPQHF

abundance: once
v_gene: TRBV7-9
d_gene: -
j_gene: TRBJ2-1
CDR3nt: TGTGCCAGCAGCCCGCTCGGTGTAGGGGGATGGAATGAGCAGTTCTTC
CDR3aa: CASSPLGVGGWNEQFF

abundance: -
v_gene: TRBV10-1
d_gene: -
j_gene: TRBJ1-2
CDR3nt: TGCGCCAGCAGTGGTAGGGGTGGCTACACCTTC
CDR3aa: CASSGRGGYTF

abundance: -
v_gene: TRBV7-3
d_gene: TRBD1
j_gene: TRBJ2-3
CDR3nt: TGTGCCAGCAGCCCCCGGGCAGGGGGTCTCACAGATACGCAGTATTTT
CDR3aa: CASSPRAGGLTDTQYF

abundance: -
v_gene: TRBV5-1
d_gene: -
j_gene: TRBJ2-5
CDR3nt: TGCGCCAGCAGCCCCGGCGGATGGGAGACCCAGTACTTC
CDR3aa: CASSPGGWETQYF

abundance: -
v_gene: TRBV12-3/TRBV12-4
d_gene: -
j_gene: TRBJ1-1
CDR3nt: TGTGCCAGCAGTTCAGGGGTGTGGACTGAAGCTTTCTTT
CDR3aa: CASSSGVWTEAFF

abundance: -
v_gene: TRBV7-9
d_gene: TRBD2
j_gene: TRBJ2-1
CDR3nt: TGTGCCAGCAGCTTATCGGCGGCTAGCGGGAGCGCTGAGCAGTTCTTC
CDR3aa: CASSLSAASGSAEQFF

abundance: once
v_gene: TRBV7-2
d_gene: -
j_gene: TRBJ2-1
CDR3nt: TGTGCCAGCAGCTTAGTAGGGGGGGGCCACAATGAGCAGTTCTTC
CDR3aa: CASSLVGGGHNEQFF

abundance: -
v_gene: TRBV7-3
d_gene: -
j_gene: TRBJ2-3
CDR3nt: TGTGCCAGCAGCTTACTAGGGACAACAGATACGCAGTATTTT
CDR3aa: CASSLLGTTDTQYF

abundance: -
v_gene: TRBV14
d_gene: TRBD1
j_gene: TRBJ2-7
CDR3nt: TGTGCCAGCAGCCAAGAGTGGGGGACAGGGGGTAAGGAGGAGCAGTACTTC
CDR3aa: CASSQEWGTGGKEEQYF